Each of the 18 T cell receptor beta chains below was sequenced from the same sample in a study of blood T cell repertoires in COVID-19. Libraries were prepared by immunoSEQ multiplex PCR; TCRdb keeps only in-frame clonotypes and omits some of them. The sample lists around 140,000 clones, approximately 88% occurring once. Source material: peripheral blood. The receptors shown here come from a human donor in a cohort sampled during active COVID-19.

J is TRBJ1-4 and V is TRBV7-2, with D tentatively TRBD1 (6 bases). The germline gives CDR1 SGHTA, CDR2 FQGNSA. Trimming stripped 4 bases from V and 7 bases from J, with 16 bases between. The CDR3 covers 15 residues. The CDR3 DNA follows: TGTGCCAGCAGCTCTCAGGGGCCGGGCGGTGAAAAACTGTTTTTT. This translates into CASSSQGPGGEKLFF.

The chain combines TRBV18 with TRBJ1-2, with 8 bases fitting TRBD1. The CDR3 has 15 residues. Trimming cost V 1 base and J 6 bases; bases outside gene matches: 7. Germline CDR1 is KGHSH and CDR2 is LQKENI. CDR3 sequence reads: CASSPLPDRDDGYTF. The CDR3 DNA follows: TGTGCCAGCTCACCACTCCCGGACAGGGACGATGGCTACACCTTC.

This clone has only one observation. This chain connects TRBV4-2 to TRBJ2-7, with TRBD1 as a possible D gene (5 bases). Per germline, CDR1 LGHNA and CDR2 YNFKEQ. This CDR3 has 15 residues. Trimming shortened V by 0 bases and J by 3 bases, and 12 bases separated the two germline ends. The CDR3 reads CASSQDAAGNYEQYF. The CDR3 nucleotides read TGTGCCAGCAGCCAAGATGCCGCAGGGAACTACGAGCAGTACTTC.

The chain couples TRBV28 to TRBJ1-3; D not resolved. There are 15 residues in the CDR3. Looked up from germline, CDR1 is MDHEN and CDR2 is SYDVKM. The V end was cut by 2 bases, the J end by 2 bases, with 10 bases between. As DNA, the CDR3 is TGTGCCAGCAGTTTACCCGGGTCGGCTGGAAACACCATATATTTT. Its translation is CASSLPGSAGNTIYF.

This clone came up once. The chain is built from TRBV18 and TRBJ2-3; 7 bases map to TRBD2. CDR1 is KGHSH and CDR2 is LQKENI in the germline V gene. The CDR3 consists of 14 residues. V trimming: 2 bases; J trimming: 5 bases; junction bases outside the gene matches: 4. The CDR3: CASSPSGVEDTQYF. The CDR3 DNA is TGTGCCAGCTCACCAAGCGGGGTGGAAGATACGCAGTATTTT.

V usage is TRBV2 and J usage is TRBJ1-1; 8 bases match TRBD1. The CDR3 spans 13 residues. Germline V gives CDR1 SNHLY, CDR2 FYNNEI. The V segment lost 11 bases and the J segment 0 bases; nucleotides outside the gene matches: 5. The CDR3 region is CAVDRGMNTEAFF. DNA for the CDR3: TGTGCCGTCGACAGGGGCATGAACACTGAAGCTTTCTTT.

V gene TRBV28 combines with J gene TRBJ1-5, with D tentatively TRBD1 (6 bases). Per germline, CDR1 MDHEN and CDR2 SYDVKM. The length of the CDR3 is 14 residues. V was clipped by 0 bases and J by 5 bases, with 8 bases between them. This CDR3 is CASSLWGADQPQHF. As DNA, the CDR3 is TGTGCCAGCAGTTTATGGGGGGCCGATCAGCCCCAGCATTTT.

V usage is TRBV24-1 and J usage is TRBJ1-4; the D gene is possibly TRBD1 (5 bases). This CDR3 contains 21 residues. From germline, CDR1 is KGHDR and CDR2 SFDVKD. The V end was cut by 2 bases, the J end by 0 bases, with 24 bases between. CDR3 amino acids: CATSDSGGIIDRRATNEKLFF. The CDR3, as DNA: TGTGCCACCAGTGATTCCGGCGGTATTATAGACAGACGTGCAACTAATGAAAAACTGTTTTTT.

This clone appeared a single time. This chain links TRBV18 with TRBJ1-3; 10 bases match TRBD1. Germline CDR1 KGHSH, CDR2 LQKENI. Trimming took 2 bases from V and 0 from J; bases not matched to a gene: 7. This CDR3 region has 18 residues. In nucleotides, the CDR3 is TGTGCCAGCTCACCAAGGACAGGGGGTCCCGACTCTGGAAACACCATATATTTT. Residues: CASSPRTGGPDSGNTIYF.

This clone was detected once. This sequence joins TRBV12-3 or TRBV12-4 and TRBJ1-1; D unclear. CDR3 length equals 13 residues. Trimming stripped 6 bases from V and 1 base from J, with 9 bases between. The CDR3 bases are TGTGCCAGCAGCTGGGCAAAGAACACTGAAGCTTTCTTT. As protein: CASSWAKNTEAFF.

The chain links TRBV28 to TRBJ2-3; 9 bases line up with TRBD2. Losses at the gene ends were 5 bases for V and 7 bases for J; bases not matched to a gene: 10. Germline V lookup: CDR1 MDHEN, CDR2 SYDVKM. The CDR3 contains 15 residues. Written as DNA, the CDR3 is TGTGCCAGCAGTAGGCGGGGGGGCCGGCAAAATACGCAGTATTTT. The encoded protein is CASSRRGGRQNTQYF.

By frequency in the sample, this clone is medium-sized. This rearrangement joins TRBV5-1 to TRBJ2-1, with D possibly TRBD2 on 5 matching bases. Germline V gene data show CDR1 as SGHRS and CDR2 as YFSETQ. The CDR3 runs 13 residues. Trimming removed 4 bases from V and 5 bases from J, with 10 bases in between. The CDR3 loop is CASSPDSDNEQFF. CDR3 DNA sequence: TGCGCCAGCAGCCCGGACTCGGACAATGAGCAGTTCTTC.

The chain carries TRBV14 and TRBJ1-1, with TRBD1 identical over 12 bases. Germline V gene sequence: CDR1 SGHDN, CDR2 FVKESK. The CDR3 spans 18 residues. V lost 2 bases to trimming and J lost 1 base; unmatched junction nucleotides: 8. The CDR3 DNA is TGTGCCAGCAGCCAAACTACGGGACAGGGGGCACAGAACACTGAAGCTTTCTTT. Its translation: CASSQTTGQGAQNTEAFF.

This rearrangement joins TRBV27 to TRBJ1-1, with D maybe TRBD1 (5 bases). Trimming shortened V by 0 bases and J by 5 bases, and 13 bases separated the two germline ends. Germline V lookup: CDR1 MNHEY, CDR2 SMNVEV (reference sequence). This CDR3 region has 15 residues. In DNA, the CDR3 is TGTGCCAGCAGTTTATCGCTGGCAGGGCAAACTGAAGCTTTCTTT. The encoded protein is CASSLSLAGQTEAFF.

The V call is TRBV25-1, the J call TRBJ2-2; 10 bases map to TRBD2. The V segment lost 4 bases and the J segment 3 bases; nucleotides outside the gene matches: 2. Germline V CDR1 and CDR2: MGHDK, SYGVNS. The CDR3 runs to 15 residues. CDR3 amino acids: CASSASGRDTGELFF. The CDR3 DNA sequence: TGTGCCAGCAGTGCTAGCGGGAGAGACACCGGGGAGCTGTTTTTT.

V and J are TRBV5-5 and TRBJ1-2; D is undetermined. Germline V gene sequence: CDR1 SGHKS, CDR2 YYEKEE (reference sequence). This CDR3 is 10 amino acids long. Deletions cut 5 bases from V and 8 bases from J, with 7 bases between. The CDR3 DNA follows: TGTGCCAGCAGGGGAGGCGGCTACACCTTC. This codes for CASRGGGYTF. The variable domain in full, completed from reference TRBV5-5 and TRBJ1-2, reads DAGVTQSPTHLIKTRGQQVTLRCSPISGHKSVSWYQQVLGQGPQFIFQYYEKEERGRGNFPDRFSARQFPNYSSELNVNALLLGDSALYLCASRGGGYTFGSGTRLTVV.

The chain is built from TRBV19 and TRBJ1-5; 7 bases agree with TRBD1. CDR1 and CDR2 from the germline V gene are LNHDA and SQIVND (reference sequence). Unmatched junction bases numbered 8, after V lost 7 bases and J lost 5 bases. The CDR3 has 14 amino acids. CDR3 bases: TGTGCCAGTAAGATCTGGGACAGAGATCAGCCCCAGCATTTT. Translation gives CASKIWDRDQPQHF.

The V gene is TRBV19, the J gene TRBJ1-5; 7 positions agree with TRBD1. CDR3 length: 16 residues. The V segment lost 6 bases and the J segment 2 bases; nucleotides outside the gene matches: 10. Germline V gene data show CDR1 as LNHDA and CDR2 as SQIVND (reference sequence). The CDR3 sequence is CASSNSFGTGNQPQHF. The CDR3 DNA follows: TGTGCCAGTAGCAACTCTTTCGGGACAGGCAATCAGCCCCAGCATTTT. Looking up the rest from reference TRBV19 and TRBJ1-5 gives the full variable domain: DGGITQSPKYLFRKEGQNVTLSCEQNLNHDAMYWYRQDPGQGLRLIYYSQIVNDFQKGDIAEGYSVSREKKESFPLTVTSAQKNPTAFYLCASSNSFGTGNQPQHFGDGTRLSIL.